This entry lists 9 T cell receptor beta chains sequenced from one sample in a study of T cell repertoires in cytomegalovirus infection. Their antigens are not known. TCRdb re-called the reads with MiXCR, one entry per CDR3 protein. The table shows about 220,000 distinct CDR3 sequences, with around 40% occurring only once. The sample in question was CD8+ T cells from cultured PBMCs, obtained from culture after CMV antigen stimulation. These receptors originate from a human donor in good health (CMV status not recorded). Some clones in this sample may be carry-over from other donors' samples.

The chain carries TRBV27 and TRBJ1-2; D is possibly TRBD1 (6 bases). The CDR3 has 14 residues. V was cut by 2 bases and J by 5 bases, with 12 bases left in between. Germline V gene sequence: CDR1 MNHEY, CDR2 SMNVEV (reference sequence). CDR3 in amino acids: CASSLRGSVYGYTF. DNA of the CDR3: TGTGCCAGCAGTTTAAGGGGGTCAGTTTATGGCTACACCTTC.

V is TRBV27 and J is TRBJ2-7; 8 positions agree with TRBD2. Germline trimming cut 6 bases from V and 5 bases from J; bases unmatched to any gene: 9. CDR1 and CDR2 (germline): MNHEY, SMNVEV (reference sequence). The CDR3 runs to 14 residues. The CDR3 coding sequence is TGTGCCAGCAGCTCCAGCGGGAGTAGCGACGAGCAGTACTTC. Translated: CASSSSGSSDEQYF.

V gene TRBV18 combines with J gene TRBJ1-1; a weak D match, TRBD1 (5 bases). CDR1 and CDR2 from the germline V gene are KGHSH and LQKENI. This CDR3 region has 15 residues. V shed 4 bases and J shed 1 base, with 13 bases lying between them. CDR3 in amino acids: CASSLTGTENTEAFF. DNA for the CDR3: TGTGCCAGCTCACTGACCGGGACGGAGAACACTGAAGCTTTCTTT.

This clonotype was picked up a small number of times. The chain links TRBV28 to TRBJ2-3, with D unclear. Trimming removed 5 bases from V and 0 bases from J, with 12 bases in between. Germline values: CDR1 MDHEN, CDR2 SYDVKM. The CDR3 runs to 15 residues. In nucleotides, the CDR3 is TGTGCCAGCAGTCTCCCCAAGGCTAGCACAGATACGCAGTATTTT. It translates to CASSLPKASTDTQYF. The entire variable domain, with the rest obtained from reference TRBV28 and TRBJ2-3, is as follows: DVKVTQSSRYLVKRTGEKVFLECVQDMDHENMFWYRQDPGLGLRLIYFSYDVKMKEKGDIPEGYSVSREKKERFSLILESASTNQTSMYLCASSLPKASTDTQYFGPGTRLTVL.

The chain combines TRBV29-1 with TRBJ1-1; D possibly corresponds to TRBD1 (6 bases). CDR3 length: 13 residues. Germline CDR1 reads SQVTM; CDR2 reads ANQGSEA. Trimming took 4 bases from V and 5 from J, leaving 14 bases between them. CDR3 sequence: CSVAPQGGTEAFF. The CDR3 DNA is TGCAGCGTTGCCCCACAAGGGGGAACTGAAGCTTTCTTT.

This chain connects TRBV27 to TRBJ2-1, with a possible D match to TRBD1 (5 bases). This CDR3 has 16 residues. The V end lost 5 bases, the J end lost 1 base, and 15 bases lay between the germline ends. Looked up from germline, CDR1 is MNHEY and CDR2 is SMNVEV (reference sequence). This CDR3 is CASSMAKGFSYNEQFF. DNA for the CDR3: TGTGCCAGCAGTATGGCGAAGGGGTTTTCCTACAATGAGCAGTTCTTC.

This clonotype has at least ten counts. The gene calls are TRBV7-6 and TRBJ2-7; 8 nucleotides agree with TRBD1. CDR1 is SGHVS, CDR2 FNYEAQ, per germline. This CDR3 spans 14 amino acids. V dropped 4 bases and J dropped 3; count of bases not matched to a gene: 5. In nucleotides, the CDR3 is TGTGCCAGCAGCTGGGCAGGGGGCAACTACGAGCAGTACTTC. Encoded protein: CASSWAGGNYEQYF.

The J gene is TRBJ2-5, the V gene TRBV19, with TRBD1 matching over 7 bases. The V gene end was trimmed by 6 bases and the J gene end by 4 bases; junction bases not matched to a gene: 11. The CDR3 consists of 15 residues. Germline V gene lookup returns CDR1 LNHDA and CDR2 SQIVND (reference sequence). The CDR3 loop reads CASRAPDRPSETQYF. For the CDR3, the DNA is TGTGCCAGTAGGGCCCCGGACAGGCCATCAGAGACCCAGTACTTC.

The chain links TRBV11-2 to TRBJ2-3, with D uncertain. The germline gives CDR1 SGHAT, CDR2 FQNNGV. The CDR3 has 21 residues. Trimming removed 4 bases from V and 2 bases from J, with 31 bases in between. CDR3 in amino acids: CASSSPEGGTSGFRLTDTQYF. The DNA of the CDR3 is TGTGCCAGCAGCTCGCCGGAAGGTGGCACGTCTGGATTTAGACTCACAGATACGCAGTATTTT.